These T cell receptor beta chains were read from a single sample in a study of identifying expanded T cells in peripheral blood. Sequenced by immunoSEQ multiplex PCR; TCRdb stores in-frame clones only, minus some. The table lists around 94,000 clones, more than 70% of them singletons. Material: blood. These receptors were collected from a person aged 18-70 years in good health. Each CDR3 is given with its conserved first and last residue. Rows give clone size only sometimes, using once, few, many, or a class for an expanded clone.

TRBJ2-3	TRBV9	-	CASSATYTSGGADTQYF
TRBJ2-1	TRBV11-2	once	CASSPWEGTYNEQFF
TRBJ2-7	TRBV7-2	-	CASSLVPSGSRASYEQYF
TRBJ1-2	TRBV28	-	CASSLFRGQSYGYTF
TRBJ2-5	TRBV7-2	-	CASSLGGTGPRAQYF
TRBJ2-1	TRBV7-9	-	CASSLALKGFNEQFF
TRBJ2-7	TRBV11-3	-	CASSLTGQGLYEQYF
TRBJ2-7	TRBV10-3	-	CAISESGRGPSYEQYF
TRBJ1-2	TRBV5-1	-	CASSLGQELSTF
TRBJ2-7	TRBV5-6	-	CASSLDGGTSYEQYF
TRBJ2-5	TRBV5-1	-	CASSFGADETQYF
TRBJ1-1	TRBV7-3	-	CASSSDRANTEAFF
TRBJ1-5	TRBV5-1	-	CASSLEGSNQPQHF
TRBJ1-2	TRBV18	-	CASSPSTEYDGYTF
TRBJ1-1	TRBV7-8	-	CASSPGLGQGFF
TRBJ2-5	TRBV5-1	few	CASSQARNSETQYF
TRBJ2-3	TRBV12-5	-	CASGLVRGLHTDTQYF
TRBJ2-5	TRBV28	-	CASSNRQKETQYF
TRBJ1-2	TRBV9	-	CASNRGDNYGYTF
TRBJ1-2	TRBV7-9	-	CASSFERSAGTYGYTF
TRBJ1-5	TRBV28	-	CASSLIGSQPQHF
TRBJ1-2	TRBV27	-	CASSFFAGGSGYTF
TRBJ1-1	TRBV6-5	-	CASLGWQGQNTEAFF
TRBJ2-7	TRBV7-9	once	CASSQQGSPTYEQYF
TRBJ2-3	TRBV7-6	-	CASSPNSGSTDTQYF
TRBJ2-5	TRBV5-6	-	CASSLGPGTQETQYF
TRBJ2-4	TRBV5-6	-	CASSLLGSTLLAKNIQYF
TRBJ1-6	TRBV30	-	CAFTQGLSSPLHF
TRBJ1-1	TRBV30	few	CAWSVLRDYEAFF
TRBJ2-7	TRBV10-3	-	CAITADGDEQYF
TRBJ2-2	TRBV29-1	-	CSVRSGWTGELFF
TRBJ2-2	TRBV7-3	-	CASSLSNSGLTGELFF
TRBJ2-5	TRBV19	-	CASSIGLAQSFNQETQYF
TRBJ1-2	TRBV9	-	CASSPTDGYGYTF
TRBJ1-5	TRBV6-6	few	CASSAGTLNQPQHF
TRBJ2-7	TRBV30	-	CAWSRGYEQYF
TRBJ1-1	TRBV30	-	CAWNRGNTEAFF
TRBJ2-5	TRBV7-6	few	CATARGRQETQYF
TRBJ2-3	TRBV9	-	CASSAGVRDTQYF